This T cell receptor beta chain derives from a study of T cell responses to AZD1222 COVID-19 vaccine. Broader study findings: At baseline, just 6 or 7 AZD1222 recipients tested seropositive. Spike-wide vaccine-associated CD4 TCRs dominated at 160-218 and 743-854. Every sample of the repertoires postdated the peak T cell response. Spike-specific TCR depth and breadth grew after two AZD1222 doses.

The protocol was immunoSEQ multiplex PCR, while the TCRdb copy is restricted to in-frame clones and leaves out a portion. This table holds about 160,000 clones, roughly 90% found once. To note about this clone: The antigen is unknown.

Germline lookup yields CDR1 LGHNA and CDR2 YNFKEQ. The CDR3 runs to 18 residues. The trim removed 5 bases at V and 9 bases at J, leaving 19 bases unmatched. The chain has TRBV4-2 and TRBJ1-6, with 7 bases lining up with TRBD1. The sample consisted of peripheral blood, taken on day 0 of AZD1222 vaccination. The clonotype originates from an adult in good health. The chain's CDR3 is CASSSLRTGDAPGSPLHF. The CDR3 coding sequence is TGTGCCAGCAGCAGCTTACGAACAGGGGATGCACCAGGTTCACCCCTCCACTTT.